This T cell receptor beta chain is from a study of shared T cell receptors in the human thymus. Some clones are missing from TCRdb's copy, which holds only in-frame ones; the method was immunoSEQ multiplex PCR. The top ten hold approximately 0.0097% of the sample, which has 640,000 or so clones, more than 70% seen once. This same sample was also taken into another study, of human thymus T cells.

The sequenced sample was thymocytes. The sequence was obtained from a boy under two years old with a congenital heart defect.

CDR3 protein: CASSAGLAEYNEQFF. The CDR3 DNA reads as TGCGCCAGCAGCGCGGGACTAGCGGAGTACAATGAGCAGTTCTTC. This chain connects TRBV5-1 to TRBJ2-1, with 11 bases identical to TRBD2. The germline V gene encodes CDR1 SGHRS and CDR2 YFSETQ. This CDR3 comprises 15 residues. Trimming took 4 bases from V and 4 from J; bases not matched to a gene: 4.